Presented here are 17 T cell receptor beta chains from one specimen sequenced in a study of cytomegalovirus exposure and HLA in healthy donors. The PCR made use of 60 Vbeta and 13 Jbeta primers. TCRdb's copy holds only in-frame clones and misses some; the assay was immunoSEQ multiplex PCR. Of roughly 81,000 clones in the sample, around four fifths are singletons; the top ten hold under 2.5%. Sequencing was done on a sample of PBMCs. The receptors were gathered from a boy aged 5-17 years in good health and CMV-seronegative.

The chain recombines TRBV14 with TRBJ1-6; 8 positions match TRBD1. Losses at the gene ends were 4 bases for V and 9 bases for J; bases not matched to a gene: 5. Germline V lookup: CDR1 SGHDN, CDR2 FVKESK. This CDR3 is 14 amino acids long. CDR3 region: CASSPGQGGSPLHF. CDR3 nucleotides: TGTGCCAGCAGCCCTGGACAGGGCGGTTCACCCCTCCACTTT. Full variable domain (rest looked up from reference TRBV14 and TRBJ1-6): EAGVTQFPSHSVIEKGQTVTLRCDPISGHDNLYWYRRVMGKEIKFLLHFVKESKQDESGMPNNRFLAERTGGTYSTLKVQPAELEDSGVYFCASSPGQGGSPLHFGNGTRLTVT.

The gene calls are TRBV5-1 and TRBJ2-1, with D perhaps matching TRBD1 (6 bases). Germline CDR1 is SGHRS and CDR2 is YFSETQ. V lost 2 bases and J 0 bases, leaving 9 bases between the germline ends. This CDR3 comprises 15 residues. The CDR3 spells CASSFGQSSYNEQFF. The CDR3 nucleotides read TGCGCCAGCAGCTTTGGACAGAGCTCCTACAATGAGCAGTTCTTC. Full variable domain (missing parts from reference TRBV5-1 and TRBJ2-1): KAGVTQTPRYLIKTRGQQVTLSCSPISGHRSVSWYQQTPGQGLQFLFEYFSETQRNKGNFPGRFSGRQFSNSRSEMNVSTLELGDSALYLCASSFGQSSYNEQFFGPGTRLTVL.

V is TRBV11-2 and J is TRBJ1-6, with 9 positions matching TRBD1. Germline loops: CDR1 SGHAT, CDR2 FQNNGV. The V gene end was trimmed by 5 bases and the J gene end by 9 bases; junction bases not matched to a gene: 8. This CDR3 has 15 amino acids. CDR3 DNA: TGTGCCAGCAGCGGCCGACAGGGGGATATTTCACCCCTCCACTTT. As protein: CASSGRQGDISPLHF.

This clone has only one observation. This chain links TRBV5-4 with TRBJ2-7; D unresolved. The germline V gene encodes CDR1 SGHNT and CDR2 YYREEE (reference sequence). The CDR3 covers 13 residues. The V and J ends lost 1 base and 4 bases respectively, with 9 bases between them. The CDR3 DNA is TGTGCCAGCAGCTTGAGGCCGAGGTACGAGCAGTACTTC. This gives the protein CASSLRPRYEQYF.

The chain couples TRBV7-8 to TRBJ2-6, with a tentative D call TRBD1 (6 bases). Trimming shortened V by 5 bases and J by 2 bases, and 13 bases separated the two germline ends. CDR1 is SGHVS and CDR2 is FQNEAQ in the germline V gene. CDR3 size: 16 residues. CDR3 coding DNA: TGTGCCAGCAGCCCAGCTTACAGGGCTGGGGCCAACGTCCTGACTTTC. Residues: CASSPAYRAGANVLTF.

The chain carries TRBV28 and TRBJ2-1; 7 positions match TRBD2. J lost 2 bases, V lost 5 bases, and 3 bases had no gene match. The CDR3 contains 14 residues. Per the germline V gene, CDR1 is MDHEN and CDR2 is SYDVKM. The CDR3 nucleotides read TGTGCCAGCAGTGGGCTAGCGGCCTACAATGAGCAGTTCTTC. Protein product: CASSGLAAYNEQFF.

This clone was seen a single time. The rearrangement joins TRBV28 to TRBJ1-1; D not certain. Germline V gives CDR1 MDHEN, CDR2 SYDVKM. Trimming stripped 5 bases from V and 1 base from J, with 8 bases between. The CDR3 is 13 amino acids. The CDR3 reads CASSPTENTEAFF. The CDR3 nucleotides are TGTGCCAGCAGTCCAACAGAGAACACTGAAGCTTTCTTT.

The V gene is TRBV6-5, the J gene TRBJ2-5; TRBD1 matches 8 bases. Germline CDR1 MNHEY, CDR2 SVGAGI. This CDR3 has 15 residues. V lost 2 bases and J lost 9; bases outside the gene matches: 11. Written as DNA, the CDR3 is TGTGCCAGCAGTTACGGCAGGACAGGGCCAGGGGCCCAGTACTTC. Protein sequence: CASSYGRTGPGAQYF.

The genes are TRBV6-1 and TRBJ2-7; possibly TRBD1 for D (5 bases). The germline V gene has CDR1 MNHNS and CDR2 SASEGT. The CDR3 length is 15 residues. Trimming cost V 4 bases and J 1 base, with 14 bases left between them. In DNA, the CDR3 is TGTGCCAGCAGTGTAGGGGCGGACCCGTCCTACGAGCAGTACTTC. Amino acids: CASSVGADPSYEQYF.

The chain combines TRBV25-1 with TRBJ1-2; D is uncertain. V was trimmed by 3 bases and J by 3 bases, leaving 8 bases between them. CDR1 and CDR2 from the germline V gene are MGHDK and SYGVNS. The length of the CDR3 is 13 residues. The chain's CDR3 is CASSDTADYGYTF. The CDR3 nucleotides are TGTGCCAGCAGTGATACAGCGGACTATGGCTACACCTTC.

This chain joins TRBV30 and TRBJ2-7; 9 nucleotides agree with TRBD1. Trimming at V came to 3 bases and at J to 5 bases, leaving 8 bases not matched to a gene. This CDR3 has 14 residues. CDR1 is GTSNPN, CDR2 SVGIG, per germline (reference sequence). The CDR3, as DNA: TGTGCCTGGAGCGCCGGGACAGGGATGAACGAGCAGTACTTC. This sequence encodes CAWSAGTGMNEQYF.

The CDR3: CSARTGGVKLFF. The CDR3 region has the DNA TGCAGCGCGAGGACAGGTGGAGTAAAACTGTTTTTT. The chain joins TRBV29-1 to TRBJ1-4, with 7 bases identical to TRBD1. V shed 7 bases and J 10 bases; nucleotides not matched to a gene: 9. The CDR3 is made up of 12 amino acids. CDR1 is SQVTM, CDR2 ANQGSEA, per germline.

J is TRBJ2-1 and V is TRBV7-9; D gene uncertain. The germline gives CDR1 SEHNR, CDR2 FQNEAQ (reference sequence). The CDR3 contains 13 residues. V lost 4 bases, J lost 12 bases, and 16 bases lay in between. DNA for the CDR3: TGTGCCAGCAGCTACCTAACCGAAACCGGGCAGTTCTTC. It translates to CASSYLTETGQFF.

This sequence joins TRBV6-4 and TRBJ1-4; D gene uncertain. Germline CDR1 is MRHNA and CDR2 is SNTAGT. This CDR3 comprises 14 residues. V was shortened by 10 bases and J by 0 bases, with 12 bases between the two germline ends. CDR3 bases: TGTGCCATTCCTCCCCTTGCAACTAATGAAAAACTGTTTTTT. It encodes CAIPPLATNEKLFF.

This clone occurred a few times. V usage is TRBV7-3 and J usage is TRBJ1-2; D might be TRBD1 (5 bases). Germline CDR1 and CDR2: SGHTA and FQGTGA. Trimming removed 5 bases from V and 2 bases from J, with 18 bases in between. This CDR3 contains 16 residues. This CDR3 reads CASSPGGTESNYGYTF. The CDR3 coding sequence is TGTGCCAGCAGCCCTGGGGGGACGGAGTCGAACTATGGCTACACCTTC.

The chain has TRBV4-3 and TRBJ1-5; TRBD1 aligns across 7 bases. Germline values: CDR1 LGHNA, CDR2 YSLEER. The CDR3 is 15 residues long. V lost 1 base to trimming and J lost 11 bases; unmatched junction nucleotides: 11. Here the CDR3 reads CASSQAGQAPGAQHF. In DNA form, the CDR3 reads TGCGCCAGCAGCCAAGCAGGACAGGCCCCCGGGGCCCAGCATTTT.

The CDR3 bases are TGCAGCGTTGTACCGGGACAGGGGGGACTCGGCCCCCCCGGTACGCAGTATTTT. As protein: CSVVPGQGGLGPPGTQYF. The chain is built from TRBV29-1 and TRBJ2-3, with 11 bases that match TRBD1. The ends lost 4 bases at V and 8 bases at J; junction bases unmatched: 20. The CDR3 is made up of 18 amino acids. Per germline, CDR1 SQVTM and CDR2 ANQGSEA.